This T cell receptor (beta chain) was obtained from a study of CD8+ T cells in alopecia areata. Study information: Twice daily, treated patients received 5 to 10 mg of oral tofacitinib. General study results and limits: More clonal than normal scalp was lesional scalp, particularly alopecia totalis/universalis. The study found tofacitinib significantly decreased scalp clonality and expanded CD8+ clones among the top 100.

Concerning this clone itself: Its antigen is as yet unknown.

RNA extraction was followed by reverse transcription into cDNA, which acted as the sequencing template. Method: immunoSEQ multiplex PCR; TCRdb's copy keeps in-frame clones and lacks some. The repertoire includes 200,000 to 250,000 clones, about three fifths of them detected once, and more than 3.5% sits in the top ten. The CDR3 consists of 13 residues. Germline assignment: CDR1 LNHNV and CDR2 YYDKDF (reference sequence). V dropped 2 bases and J dropped 7 bases, with 9 bases sitting between them. Treatment in this sample: oral pan-JAK inhibitor, 5-10 mg twice daily. The gene calls are TRBV15 and TRBJ2-1; unclear D gene. The clonotype originates from a human donor with alopecia areata. The sample consisted of CD4+ T cells sorted from blood, taken at week 4, from a patient treated with tofacitinib. The CDR3 spells CATSRPGFNEQFF. The DNA for the CDR3 is TGTGCCACCAGCAGACCCGGCTTTAATGAGCAGTTCTTC.